The 28 T cell receptor beta chains listed next were all sequenced from one sample in a study of cytomegalovirus exposure and HLA in healthy donors. The PCR employed 60 Vbeta primers together with 13 Jbeta primers. The data were produced by immunoSEQ multiplex PCR, yet TCRdb's version contains in-frame clones alone and is incomplete. The sample records 150,000 to 200,000 clones, roughly four fifths being singletons. The specimen was PBMCs. The receptors stem from a woman under 30 in good health and CMV-seropositive.

This chain joins TRBV29-1 and TRBJ2-3; possible D gene TRBD2, 5 bases. The CDR3 contains 14 residues. V lost 4 bases to trimming and J lost 2 bases, with 13 bases between them. Germline V gene lookup returns CDR1 SQVTM and CDR2 ANQGSEA. CDR3 residues: CSVGGSTITDTQYF. Written as DNA, the CDR3 is TGCAGCGTTGGGGGATCGACTATCACAGATACGCAGTATTTT.

The chain links TRBV7-3 to TRBJ2-1, with D unresolved. CDR1 and CDR2 from the germline V gene are SGHTA and FQGTGA. The V end lost 2 bases, the J end lost 4 bases, and 15 bases lay between the germline ends. The CDR3 has 16 residues. The CDR3 is CASSLESLAPYNEQFF. The CDR3 nucleotides are TGTGCCAGCAGCTTAGAGTCATTAGCACCATACAATGAGCAGTTCTTC.

The J gene is TRBJ2-7, the V gene TRBV5-1, with 15 bases matching TRBD2. This CDR3 is built from 18 residues. Unmatched junction bases numbered 9, after V lost 3 bases and J lost 2 bases. Per the germline V gene, CDR1 is SGHRS and CDR2 is YFSETQ. The CDR3 region is CASSWTSGGALGAYEQYF. The DNA of the CDR3 is TGCGCCAGCAGCTGGACTAGCGGGGGGGCCTTAGGCGCCTACGAGCAGTACTTC.

V and J are TRBV4-2 and TRBJ2-2, with 13 bases lining up with TRBD2. CDR1 is LGHNA and CDR2 is YNFKEQ in the germline V gene. This CDR3 contains 17 residues. Trimming at V came to 6 bases and at J to 6 bases, leaving 10 bases not matched to a gene. DNA of the CDR3: TGTGCCAGCAGGGACAAAGGGGGGACTAGCGGGGCCGGGGAGCTGTTTTTT. This sequence encodes CASRDKGGTSGAGELFF.

The chain is built from TRBV7-3 and TRBJ2-3, with 7 positions matching TRBD1. Germline V CDR1 and CDR2: SGHTA, FQGTGA. V shed 4 bases, J shed 1 base, and the junction held 5 bases outside the gene matches. The CDR3 consists of 15 residues. The CDR3: CASSSTGVGTDTQYF. CDR3 nucleotides: TGTGCCAGCAGCTCAACAGGGGTGGGCACAGATACGCAGTATTTT. The full variable domain, with the rest looked up from reference TRBV7-3 and TRBJ2-3, is GAGVSQTPSNKVTEKGKYVELRCDPISGHTALYWYRQSLGQGPEFLIYFQGTGAADDSGLPNDRFFAVRPEGSVSTLKIQRTERGDSAVYLCASSSTGVGTDTQYFGPGTRLTVL.

The chain uses TRBV23-1 and TRBJ1-2; no firm D call. TRBV23-1 is known as an ORF, though its function is uncertain. CDR3 length: 15 amino acids. With 6 bases removed from V and 4 bases from J, the gap between germline ends came to 18 bases. CDR3 loop: CASRPRYAPLYGYTF. For the CDR3, the DNA is TGCGCCAGCAGACCCCGTTACGCGCCTCTCTATGGCTACACCTTC.

The chain joins TRBV7-9 to TRBJ1-2; possible D gene TRBD1, 5 bases. Deletions cut 3 bases from V and 7 bases from J, with 9 bases between. This CDR3 is built from 12 residues. Germline V gene sequence: CDR1 SEHNR, CDR2 FQNEAQ (reference sequence). Here the CDR3 DNA reads TGTGCCAGCAGCTTCCTGGGGGGTGGCTACACCTTC. This codes for CASSFLGGGYTF. Full variable domain (missing parts from reference TRBV7-9 and TRBJ1-2): DTGVSQNPRHKITKRGQNVTFRCDPISEHNRLYWYRQTLGQGPEFLTYFQNEAQLEKSRLLSDRFSAERPKGSFSTLEIQRTEQGDSAMYLCASSFLGGGYTFGSGTRLTVV.

The chain has TRBV4-2 and TRBJ2-2, with 8 nucleotides matching TRBD1. V gave up 7 bases and J gave up 4 bases; unmatched junction bases: 8. This CDR3 region has 15 residues. CDR1 LGHNA and CDR2 YNFKEQ come from the germline V gene. CDR3 loop: CASNAPTGVTGELFF. CDR3 bases: TGTGCCAGCAACGCGCCGACAGGGGTCACCGGGGAGCTGTTTTTT.

This chain uses TRBV6-1 with TRBJ1-2; 9 nucleotides line up with TRBD1. Germline CDR1 and CDR2: MNHNS and SASEGT. The CDR3 sequence is 14 residues long. J lost 0 bases, V lost 4 bases, and 0 bases had no gene match. In nucleotides, the CDR3 is TGTGCCAGCAGTGGGACAGGGGCTAACTATGGCTACACCTTC. Translation gives CASSGTGANYGYTF.

This clone was picked up a small number of times. The rearrangement joins TRBV6-1 to TRBJ1-2; 11 nucleotides align to TRBD1. This CDR3 is 15 amino acids long. CDR1 and CDR2 from the germline V gene are MNHNS and SASEGT. The V segment lost 5 bases and the J segment 4 bases; nucleotides outside the gene matches: 6. DNA of the CDR3: TGTGCCAGCAGTTCACCGGGACAGGGGGGCTATGGCTACACCTTC. Translation gives CASSSPGQGGYGYTF.

In its sample, this clone was seen once. The chain has TRBV30 and TRBJ1-3; tentatively, D is TRBD1 (5 bases). Trimming removed 5 bases at V and 3 bases at J, with 8 bases between. CDR3 length: 12 residues. From germline, CDR1 is GTSNPN and CDR2 SVGIG (reference sequence). The CDR3 DNA sequence: TGTGCCTGGGGGGCATTTGGAAACACCATATATTTT. Protein: CAWGAFGNTIYF.

In the case of this clone: The sample contains more than one DNA sequence encoding this CDR3. This chain connects TRBV30 to TRBJ1-1; 7 nucleotides align to TRBD1. The length of the CDR3 is 13 residues. Germline V lookup: CDR1 GTSNPN, CDR2 SVGIG (reference sequence). V lost 1 base to trimming and J lost 1 base; unmatched junction nucleotides: 0. The CDR3 DNA reads TGTGCCTGGAGTGGGACAGGGAACACTGAAGCTTTCTTT. This codes for CAWSGTGNTEAFF.

The chain has TRBV15 and TRBJ2-2, with 10 bases aligning to TRBD2. Germline CDR1 reads LNHNV; CDR2 reads YYDKDF (reference sequence). The ends lost 1 base at V and 9 bases at J; junction bases unmatched: 8. This CDR3 is 16 amino acids long. The chain's CDR3 is CATSRASGGTRRELFF. In DNA, the CDR3 is TGTGCCACCAGCAGAGCTAGCGGGGGTACCCGCAGGGAGCTGTTTTTT.

This clone was observed a few times. V gene TRBV5-6 combines with J gene TRBJ1-2, with TRBD1 matching 7 bases. Per the germline V gene, CDR1 is SGHDT and CDR2 is YYEEEE. CDR3 length: 15 amino acids. With 3 bases clipped from V and 2 bases from J, the junction kept 7 bases outside the gene matches. Here the CDR3 reads CASSSPGGTNYGYTF. CDR3 coding DNA: TGTGCCAGCAGCTCGCCAGGGGGGACCAACTATGGCTACACCTTC.

V and J are TRBV28 and TRBJ1-5; 7 bases map to TRBD1. V lost 3 bases and J lost 5; bases outside the gene matches: 7. Germline CDR1 and CDR2: MDHEN and SYDVKM. There are 15 residues in the CDR3. CDR3 protein: CASSLYRGFHQPQHF. The DNA of the CDR3 is TGTGCCAGCAGTTTGTACAGGGGCTTCCATCAGCCCCAGCATTTT. Complete variable domain (other parts from reference TRBV28 and TRBJ1-5): DVKVTQSSRYLVKRTGEKVFLECVQDMDHENMFWYRQDPGLGLRLIYFSYDVKMKEKGDIPEGYSVSREKKERFSLILESASTNQTSMYLCASSLYRGFHQPQHFGDGTRLSIL.

The V and J genes are TRBV30 and TRBJ1-1, with D possibly TRBD1 on 5 matching bases. The CDR3 length is 14 residues. CDR1 is GTSNPN, CDR2 SVGIG, per germline (reference sequence). Deletions cut 3 bases from V and 1 base from J, with 12 bases between. CDR3: CAWSKGLRNTEAFF. In DNA form, the CDR3 reads TGTGCCTGGAGCAAGGGACTTAGGAACACTGAAGCTTTCTTT.

The chain carries TRBV7-9 and TRBJ1-2; 10 nucleotides line up with TRBD1. The germline gives CDR1 SEHNR, CDR2 FQNEAQ (reference sequence). J gave up 3 bases and V 5 bases, and 9 bases lay outside the gene matches. This CDR3 has 16 residues. CDR3: CASSQKFGTGDYGYTF. CDR3 nucleotides: TGTGCCAGCAGCCAAAAATTCGGGACAGGGGACTATGGCTACACCTTC.

The chain has TRBV10-3 and TRBJ1-2; 9 nucleotides line up with TRBD1. The germline V gene encodes CDR1 ENHRY and CDR2 SYGVKD. Unmatched junction bases numbered 10, after V lost 6 bases and J lost 8 bases. The CDR3 runs 14 residues. The CDR3 nucleotides are TGTGCCATCAGCATACAGGGGGCGAGAGGCGGCTACACCTTC. It encodes CAISIQGARGGYTF.

This chain connects TRBV6-7 to TRBJ1-2; the D gene is possibly TRBD1 (5 bases). TRBV6-7 is an open reading frame, and its role is uncertain. The V gene lost 4 bases and the J gene lost 4 bases, with 10 bases spanning the gap. This CDR3 is 13 amino acids long. In DNA form, the CDR3 reads TGTGCCAGCAGTTCCTCGGACACCTATGGCTACACCTTC. Amino acids: CASSSSDTYGYTF.

This sequence joins TRBV5-1 and TRBJ2-1; 8 nucleotides agree with TRBD2. Germline CDR1 and CDR2: SGHRS and YFSETQ. The J segment lost 13 bases and the V segment lost 0 bases, leaving 3 bases of the junction unmatched. The CDR3 has 12 residues. CDR3 loop: CASSLDGGGQFF. DNA of the CDR3: TGCGCCAGCAGCTTGGACGGGGGGGGACAGTTCTTC.

This chain connects TRBV2 to TRBJ1-2; no firm D call. Looked up from germline, CDR1 is SNHLY and CDR2 is FYNNEI. The CDR3 is 15 residues long. V shed 3 bases and J shed 5 bases, with 16 bases lying between them. CDR3 nucleotides: TGTGCCAGCAGTGAGCGGGGTGCAGTCTGGTATGGCTACACCTTC. Its protein product is CASSERGAVWYGYTF.

The CDR3 reads CSVRGTTDYGYTF. The CDR3 DNA sequence: TGCAGCGTCAGGGGAACCACGGACTATGGCTACACCTTC. J is TRBJ1-2 and V is TRBV29-1; TRBD1 is a possible D gene (6 bases). Per germline, CDR1 SQVTM and CDR2 ANQGSEA. Between the trimmed V and J ends, which lost 6 bases and 3 bases, there was a span of 14 bases. The CDR3 length is 13 residues.

The sample holds a few counts of this clone. V gene TRBV5-1 combines with J gene TRBJ2-3, with 7 nucleotides matching TRBD2. V shed 1 base, J shed 7 bases, and the junction held 3 bases outside the gene matches. This CDR3 contains 13 residues. CDR1 is SGHRS and CDR2 is YFSETQ in the germline V gene. Here the CDR3 reads CASSLRAGNTQYF. The CDR3, as DNA: TGCGCCAGCAGCTTGAGAGCGGGGAATACGCAGTATTTT. Full variable domain (rest looked up from reference TRBV5-1 and TRBJ2-3): KAGVTQTPRYLIKTRGQQVTLSCSPISGHRSVSWYQQTPGQGLQFLFEYFSETQRNKGNFPGRFSGRQFSNSRSEMNVSTLELGDSALYLCASSLRAGNTQYFGPGTRLTVL.

This chain connects TRBV5-1 to TRBJ2-1; 10 nucleotides line up with TRBD2. Germline CDR1 and CDR2: SGHRS and YFSETQ. The CDR3 has 18 amino acids. V gave up 4 bases and J gave up 8 bases; unmatched junction bases: 18. The CDR3 DNA reads TGCGCCAGCAGCAGTAGTAACGGAGCGGGGGGGCCGACGTATGAGCAGTTCTTC. Its translation: CASSSSNGAGGPTYEQFF. Using reference TRBV5-1 and TRBJ2-1 for the parts outside the CDR3, the full variable domain is KAGVTQTPRYLIKTRGQQVTLSCSPISGHRSVSWYQQTPGQGLQFLFEYFSETQRNKGNFPGRFSGRQFSNSRSEMNVSTLELGDSALYLCASSSSNGAGGPTYEQFFGPGTRLTVL.

The chain couples TRBV7-3 to TRBJ1-1; TRBD1 might be the D (5 bases). Germline V lookup: CDR1 SGHTA, CDR2 FQGTGA. Between the trimmed V and J ends, which lost 2 bases and 0 bases, there was a span of 13 bases. This CDR3 is built from 16 residues. CDR3 bases: TGTGCCAGCAGCTTAGAGCCCGGGGGACTGAACACTGAAGCTTTCTTT. Protein product: CASSLEPGGLNTEAFF.

This clone was detected only once. At one of its ends the junction is not consistent with the germline gene, which may arise from a read error. The V gene is TRBV6-1, the J gene TRBJ2-2; possibly TRBD2 for D (6 bases). From germline, CDR1 is MNHNS and CDR2 SASEGT. CDR3 length: 12 amino acids. The CDR3, as DNA: TGTGCCAGCCACCTATCGGGGCGGGGAGCTGTTTTT. It is translated as CASHLSGRGAVF.

The gene calls are TRBV2 and TRBJ1-1, with TRBD1 matching over 8 bases. J gave up 3 bases and V 4 bases, and 7 bases lay outside the gene matches. The germline gives CDR1 SNHLY, CDR2 FYNNEI. The CDR3 has 15 amino acids. The CDR3 loop is CASSARTGPDTEAFF. Here the CDR3 DNA reads TGTGCCAGCAGTGCTCGGACAGGGCCGGACACTGAAGCTTTCTTT.

The J gene is TRBJ2-2, the V gene TRBV5-1; D might be TRBD2 (5 bases). The CDR3 has 16 amino acids. Deletions cut 2 bases from V and 0 bases from J, with 11 bases between. Germline loops: CDR1 SGHRS, CDR2 YFSETQ. CDR3 DNA sequence: TGCGCCAGCAGCTTCCTATACGGGGCGAACACCGGGGAGCTGTTTTTT. It specifies CASSFLYGANTGELFF.